This TCR beta chain was identified in a study of cytomegalovirus exposure and HLA in healthy donors. There are 18 residues in the CDR3. Trimming at V came to 1 base and at J to 5 bases, leaving 10 bases not matched to a gene. Germline V gene lookup returns CDR1 MGHDK and CDR2 SYGVNS. This PCR relied on a set of 60 Vbeta primers and 13 Jbeta primers. Repertoires were generated with immunoSEQ multiplex PCR, while TCRdb's copy carries only in-frame clones and drops some. The sample has 100,000 to 150,000 clones; the top ten hold about 1.5%. The specimen sequenced was PBMCs. V is TRBV25-1 and J is TRBJ2-1, with 11 positions matching TRBD2. The TCR originated in a woman in her thirties or forties in good health and CMV-seropositive. In DNA form, the CDR3 reads TGTGCCAGCAGTGAATCCCCTAGCGGGAGGAAATTGGACAATGAGCAGTTCTTC. Protein: CASSESPSGRKLDNEQFF.